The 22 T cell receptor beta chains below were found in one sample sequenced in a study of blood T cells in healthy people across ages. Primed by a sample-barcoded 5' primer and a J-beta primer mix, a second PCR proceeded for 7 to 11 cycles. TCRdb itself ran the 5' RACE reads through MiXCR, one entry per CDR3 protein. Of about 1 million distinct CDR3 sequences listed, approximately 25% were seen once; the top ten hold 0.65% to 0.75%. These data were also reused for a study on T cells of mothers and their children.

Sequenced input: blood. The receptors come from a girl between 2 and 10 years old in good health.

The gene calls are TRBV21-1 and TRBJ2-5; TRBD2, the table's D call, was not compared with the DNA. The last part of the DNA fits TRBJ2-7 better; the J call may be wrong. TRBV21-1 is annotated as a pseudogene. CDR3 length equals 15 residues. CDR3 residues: CASITRKAGSYEQYF. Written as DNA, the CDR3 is TGTGCCAGCATCACCCGTAAAGCGGGTTCCTACGAGCAGTACTTC.

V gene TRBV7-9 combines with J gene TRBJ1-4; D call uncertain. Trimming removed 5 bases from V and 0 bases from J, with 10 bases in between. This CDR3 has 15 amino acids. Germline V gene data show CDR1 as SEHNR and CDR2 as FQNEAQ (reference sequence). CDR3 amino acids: CASSQGRATNEKLFF. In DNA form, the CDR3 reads TGTGCCAGCAGCCAAGGACGGGCAACTAATGAAAAACTGTTTTTT.

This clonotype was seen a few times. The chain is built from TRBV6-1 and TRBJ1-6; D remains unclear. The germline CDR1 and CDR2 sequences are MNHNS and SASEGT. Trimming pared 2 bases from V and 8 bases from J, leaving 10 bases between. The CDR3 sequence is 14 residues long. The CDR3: CASSEIRADSPLHF. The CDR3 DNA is TGTGCCAGCAGTGAAATTCGGGCGGATTCACCCCTCCACTTT.

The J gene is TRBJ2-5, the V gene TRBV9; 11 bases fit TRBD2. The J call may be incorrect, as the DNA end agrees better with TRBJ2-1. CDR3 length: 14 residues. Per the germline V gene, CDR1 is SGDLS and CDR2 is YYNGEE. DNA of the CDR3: TGTGCCAGCAGCCCAACTAGCGGGAGTAATGAGCAGTTCTTC. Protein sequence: CASSPTSGSNEQFF.

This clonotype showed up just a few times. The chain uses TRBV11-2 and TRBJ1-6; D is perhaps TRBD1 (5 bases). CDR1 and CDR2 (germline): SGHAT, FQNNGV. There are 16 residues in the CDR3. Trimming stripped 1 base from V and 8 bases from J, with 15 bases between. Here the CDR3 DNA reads TGTGCCAGCAGCTTAGTACTGAACAGGAGGCATTCACCCCTCCACTTT. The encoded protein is CASSLVLNRRHSPLHF.

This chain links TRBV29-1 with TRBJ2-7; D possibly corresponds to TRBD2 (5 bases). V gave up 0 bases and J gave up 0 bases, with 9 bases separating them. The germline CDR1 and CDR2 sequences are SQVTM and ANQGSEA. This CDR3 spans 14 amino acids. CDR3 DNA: TGCAGCGTTGAAGATCGAGGGAGCTCCTACGAGCAGTACTTC. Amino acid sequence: CSVEDRGSSYEQYF.

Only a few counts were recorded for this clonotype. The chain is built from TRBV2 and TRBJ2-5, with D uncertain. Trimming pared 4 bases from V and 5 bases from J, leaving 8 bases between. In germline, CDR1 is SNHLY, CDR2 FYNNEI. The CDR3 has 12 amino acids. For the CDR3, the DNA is TGTGCCAGCAGTGGGAATGCGGAGACCCAGTACTTC. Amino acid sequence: CASSGNAETQYF.

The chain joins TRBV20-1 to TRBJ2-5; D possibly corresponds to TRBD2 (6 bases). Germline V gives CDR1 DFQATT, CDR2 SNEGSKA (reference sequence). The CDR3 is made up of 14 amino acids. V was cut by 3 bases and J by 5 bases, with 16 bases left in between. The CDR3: CSASEALAWETQYF. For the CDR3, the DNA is TGCAGTGCTAGTGAGGCACTAGCTTGGGAGACCCAGTACTTC.

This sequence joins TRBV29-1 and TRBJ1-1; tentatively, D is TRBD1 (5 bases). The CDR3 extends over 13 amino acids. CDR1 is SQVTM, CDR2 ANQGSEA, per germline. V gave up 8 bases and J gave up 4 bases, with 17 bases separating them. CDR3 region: CSTEREGSTEAFF. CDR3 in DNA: TGCAGCACTGAAAGGGAGGGGAGCACTGAAGCTTTCTTT. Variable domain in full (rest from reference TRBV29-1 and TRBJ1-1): SAVISQKPSRDICQRGTSLTIQCQVDSQVTMMFWYRQQPGQSLTLIATANQGSEATYESGFVIDKFPISRPNLTFSTLTVSNMSPEDSSIYLCSTEREGSTEAFFGQGTRLTVV.

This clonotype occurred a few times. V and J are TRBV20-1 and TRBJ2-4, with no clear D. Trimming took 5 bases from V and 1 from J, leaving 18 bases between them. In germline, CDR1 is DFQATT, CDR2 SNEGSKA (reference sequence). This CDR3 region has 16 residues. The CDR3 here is CSAVRPEPRAKNIQYF. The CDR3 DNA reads TGCAGTGCTGTGCGACCGGAGCCTCGGGCCAAAAACATTCAGTACTTC.

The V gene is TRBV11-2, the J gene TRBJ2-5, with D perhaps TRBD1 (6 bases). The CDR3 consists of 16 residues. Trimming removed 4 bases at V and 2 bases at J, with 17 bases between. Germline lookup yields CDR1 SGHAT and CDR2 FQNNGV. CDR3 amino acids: CASSSWAGVDQETQYF. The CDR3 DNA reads TGTGCCAGCAGCTCCTGGGCAGGGGTAGATCAAGAGACCCAGTACTTC.

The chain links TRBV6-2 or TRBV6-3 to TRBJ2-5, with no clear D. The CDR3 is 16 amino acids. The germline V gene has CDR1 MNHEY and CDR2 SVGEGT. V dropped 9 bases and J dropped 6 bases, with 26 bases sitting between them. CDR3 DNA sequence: TGTGCCAGATGTCAGGACGGCAATAGGCGTGGAAAGACCCAGTACTTC. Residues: CARCQDGNRRGKTQYF.

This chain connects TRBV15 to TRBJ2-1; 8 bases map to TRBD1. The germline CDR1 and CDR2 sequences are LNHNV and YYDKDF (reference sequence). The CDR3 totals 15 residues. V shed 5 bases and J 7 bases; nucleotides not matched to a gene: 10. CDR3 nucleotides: TGTGCCACCAGCTTTTCAAACAGGGGGATGAATGAGCAGTTCTTC. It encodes CATSFSNRGMNEQFF.

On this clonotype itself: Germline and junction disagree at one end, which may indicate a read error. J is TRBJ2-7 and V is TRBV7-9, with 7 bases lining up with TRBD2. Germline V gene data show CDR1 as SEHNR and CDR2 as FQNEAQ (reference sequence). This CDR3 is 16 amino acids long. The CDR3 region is CANSFIGSGNSYEQYF. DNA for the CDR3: TGTGCCAACAGCTTTATCGGCAGCGGGAACTCCTACGAGCAGTACTTC.

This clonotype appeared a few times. Here the CDR3 reads CASRHQRDGDSPLHF. CDR3 in DNA: TGTGCCAGCAGACATCAACGGGACGGTGATTCACCCCTCCACTTT. The chain employs TRBV3-1 and TRBJ1-6, with a tentative D call TRBD1 (5 bases). V was pared by 6 bases and J by 8 bases, with 17 bases between. From germline, CDR1 is LGHDT and CDR2 YNNKEL (reference sequence). The CDR3 runs 15 residues.

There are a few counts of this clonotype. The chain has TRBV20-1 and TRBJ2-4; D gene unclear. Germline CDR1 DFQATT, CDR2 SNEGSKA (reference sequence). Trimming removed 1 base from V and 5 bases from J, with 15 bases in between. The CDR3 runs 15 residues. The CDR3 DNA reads TGCAGTGCTAGAGGGATCCTGGCCCTCCAAAACATTCAGTACTTC. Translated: CSARGILALQNIQYF.

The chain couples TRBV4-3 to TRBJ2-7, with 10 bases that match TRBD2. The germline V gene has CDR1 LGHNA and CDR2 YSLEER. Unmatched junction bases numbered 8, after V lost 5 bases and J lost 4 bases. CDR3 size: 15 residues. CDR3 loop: CASSSDTSGTYEQYF. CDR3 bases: TGCGCCAGCAGCTCGGATACTAGCGGGACTTACGAGCAGTACTTC.

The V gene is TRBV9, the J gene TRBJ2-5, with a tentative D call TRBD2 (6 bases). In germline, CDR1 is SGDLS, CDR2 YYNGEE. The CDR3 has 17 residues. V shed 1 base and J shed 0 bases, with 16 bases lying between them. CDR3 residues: CASSVSRIGGNQETQYF. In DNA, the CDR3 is TGTGCCAGCAGCGTATCCCGCATTGGGGGGAACCAAGAGACCCAGTACTTC.

CDR3 loop: CASSLSQISTDTQYF. CDR3 DNA sequence: TGTGCCAGCAGTTTATCGCAAATAAGCACAGATACGCAGTATTTT. The chain carries TRBV27 and TRBJ2-3; D call uncertain. The CDR3 is 15 amino acids. In germline, CDR1 is MNHEY, CDR2 SMNVEV (reference sequence). Trimming took 0 bases from V and 0 from J, leaving 7 bases between them.

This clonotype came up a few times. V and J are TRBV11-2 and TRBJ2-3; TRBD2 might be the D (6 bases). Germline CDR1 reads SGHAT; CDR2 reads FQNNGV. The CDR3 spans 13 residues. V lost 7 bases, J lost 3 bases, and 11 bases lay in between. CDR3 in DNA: TGTGCCAGCACGGGGGTGGAGACAGATACGCAGTATTTT. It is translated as CASTGVETDTQYF.

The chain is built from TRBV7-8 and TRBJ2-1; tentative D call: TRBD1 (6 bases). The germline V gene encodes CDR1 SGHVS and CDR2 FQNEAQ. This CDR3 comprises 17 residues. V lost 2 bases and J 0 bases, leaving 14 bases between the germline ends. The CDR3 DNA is TGTGCCAGCAGCTTAAGGATCGCGACAGGCTCCTACAATGAGCAGTTCTTC. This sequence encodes CASSLRIATGSYNEQFF.

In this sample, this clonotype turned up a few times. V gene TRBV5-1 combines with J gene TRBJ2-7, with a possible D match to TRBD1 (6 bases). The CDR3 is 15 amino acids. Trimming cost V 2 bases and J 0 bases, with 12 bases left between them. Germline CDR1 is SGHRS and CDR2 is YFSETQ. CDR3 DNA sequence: TGCGCCAGCAGCTTAGACAGGTTTAGCTCCTACGAGCAGTACTTC. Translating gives CASSLDRFSSYEQYF. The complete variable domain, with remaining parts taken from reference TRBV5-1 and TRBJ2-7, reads KAGVTQTPRYLIKTRGQQVTLSCSPISGHRSVSWYQQTPGQGLQFLFEYFSETQRNKGNFPGRFSGRQFSNSRSEMNVSTLELGDSALYLCASSLDRFSSYEQYFGPGTRLTVT.